This T cell receptor (beta chain) derives from a study of cytomegalovirus exposure and HLA in healthy donors. Study details: T cells numbering about 200 million yielded around 120 million unique TCR beta sequences in an earlier analysis. Study-level results: Published work reported that the classifier diagnosed cytomegalovirus status with high specificity and sensitivity. Earlier results showed most TCR beta V segments being productive about 87% or about 30% of the time.

Vbeta (60) and Jbeta (13) primers were used in the PCR. The method was immunoSEQ multiplex PCR; TCRdb's version includes in-frame clones alone and lacks a portion of them. The sample holds some 170,000 clones, over 60% seen once. In the case of this clone: What it binds is unknown.

Unmatched junction bases numbered 5, after V lost 1 base and J lost 10 bases. The V gene's germline CDR1 is MGHRA and CDR2 YSYEKL. This CDR3 has 15 residues. The receptor's source is a woman in her thirties in good health and CMV-seronegative. What was sequenced was PBMCs. V gene TRBV4-1 combines with J gene TRBJ2-1; 12 bases agree with TRBD2. The CDR3 sequence is CASSQVGLAGWEQFF. DNA of the CDR3: TGCGCCAGCAGCCAAGTAGGACTAGCGGGATGGGAGCAGTTCTTC.